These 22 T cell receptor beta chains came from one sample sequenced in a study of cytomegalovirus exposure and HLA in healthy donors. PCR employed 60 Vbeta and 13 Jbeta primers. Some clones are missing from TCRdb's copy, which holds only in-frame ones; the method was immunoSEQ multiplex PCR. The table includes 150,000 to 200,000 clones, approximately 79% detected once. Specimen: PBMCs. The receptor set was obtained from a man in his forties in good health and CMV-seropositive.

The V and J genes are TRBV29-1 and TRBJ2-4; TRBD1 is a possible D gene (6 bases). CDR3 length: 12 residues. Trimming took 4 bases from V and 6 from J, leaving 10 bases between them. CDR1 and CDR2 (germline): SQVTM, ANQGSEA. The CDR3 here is CSVGQGPNIQYF. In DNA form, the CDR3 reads TGCAGCGTTGGCCAGGGGCCAAACATTCAGTACTTC.

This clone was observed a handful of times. The CDR3 DNA follows: TGTGCCAGCTCACCAGGGGGACAGGGCAGCAATCAGCCCCAGCATTTT. The encoded protein is CASSPGGQGSNQPQHF. This chain uses TRBV18 with TRBJ1-5, with TRBD1 matching over 9 bases. This CDR3 has 16 amino acids. V shed 2 bases, J shed 1 base, and the junction held 3 bases outside the gene matches. Germline loops: CDR1 KGHSH, CDR2 LQKENI. The complete variable domain, with remaining parts taken from reference TRBV18 and TRBJ1-5, reads NAGVMQNPRHLVRRRGQEARLRCSPMKGHSHVYWYRQLPEEGLKFMVYLQKENIIDESGMPKERFSAEFPKEGPSILRIQQVVRGDSAAYFCASSPGGQGSNQPQHFGDGTRLSIL.

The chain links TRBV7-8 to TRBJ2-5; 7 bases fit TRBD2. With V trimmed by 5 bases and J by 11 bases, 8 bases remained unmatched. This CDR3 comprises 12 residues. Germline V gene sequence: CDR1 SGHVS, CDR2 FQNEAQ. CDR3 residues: CASSSGPREQYF. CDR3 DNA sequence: TGTGCCAGCAGCAGCGGACCGCGGGAGCAGTACTTC.

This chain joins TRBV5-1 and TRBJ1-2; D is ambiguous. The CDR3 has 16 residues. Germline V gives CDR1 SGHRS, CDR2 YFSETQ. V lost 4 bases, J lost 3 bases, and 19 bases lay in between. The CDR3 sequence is CASSLRGGTEDYGYTF. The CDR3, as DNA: TGCGCCAGCAGCCTGCGAGGAGGTACTGAAGACTATGGCTACACCTTC.

The CDR3 protein is CASSVESRAGAAGEQFF. The DNA for the CDR3 is TGTGCCAGCAGCGTAGAGTCGCGGGCGGGGGCCGCGGGTGAGCAGTTCTTC. This chain uses TRBV9 with TRBJ2-1; a possible D gene is TRBD2 (7 bases). Per the germline V gene, CDR1 is SGDLS and CDR2 is YYNGEE. Trimming removed 0 bases from V and 9 bases from J, with 22 bases in between. CDR3 length: 17 residues.

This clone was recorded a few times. The CDR3 loop is CASKRSGGNNSPLHF. In DNA, the CDR3 is TGTGCCAGCAAGAGGTCGGGAGGAAATAATTCACCCCTCCACTTT. The chain employs TRBV6-5 and TRBJ1-6; no firm D call. V lost 7 bases and J 5 bases, leaving 15 bases between the germline ends. The V gene's germline CDR1 is MNHEY and CDR2 SVGAGI. The CDR3 runs to 15 residues.

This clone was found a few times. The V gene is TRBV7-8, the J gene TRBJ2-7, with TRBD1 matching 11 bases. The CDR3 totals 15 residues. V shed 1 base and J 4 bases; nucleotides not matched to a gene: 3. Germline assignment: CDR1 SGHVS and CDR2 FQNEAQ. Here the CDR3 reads CASSLGGTGGYEQYF. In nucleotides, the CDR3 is TGTGCCAGCAGCTTAGGTGGGACAGGGGGATACGAGCAGTACTTC.

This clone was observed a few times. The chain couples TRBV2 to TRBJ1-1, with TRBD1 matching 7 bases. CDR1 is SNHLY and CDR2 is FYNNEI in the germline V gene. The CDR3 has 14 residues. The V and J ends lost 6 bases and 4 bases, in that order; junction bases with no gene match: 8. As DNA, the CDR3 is TGTGCCAGCAGGAACAGTAACAGGGGCACTGAAGCTTTCTTT. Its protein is CASRNSNRGTEAFF.

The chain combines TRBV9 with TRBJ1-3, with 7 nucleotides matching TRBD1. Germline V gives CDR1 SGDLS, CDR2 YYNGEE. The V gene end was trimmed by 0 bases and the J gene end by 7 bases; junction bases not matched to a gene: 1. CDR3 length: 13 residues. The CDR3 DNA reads TGTGCCAGCAGCGTAGCAGGGGGGAACACCATATATTTT. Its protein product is CASSVAGGNTIYF.

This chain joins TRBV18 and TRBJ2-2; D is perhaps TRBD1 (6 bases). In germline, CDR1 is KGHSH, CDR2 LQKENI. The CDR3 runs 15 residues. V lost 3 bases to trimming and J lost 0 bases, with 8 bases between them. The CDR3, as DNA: TGTGCCAGCTCACCGGGGACAACGAACACCGGGGAGCTGTTTTTT. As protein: CASSPGTTNTGELFF. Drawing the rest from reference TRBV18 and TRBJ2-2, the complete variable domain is NAGVMQNPRHLVRRRGQEARLRCSPMKGHSHVYWYRQLPEEGLKFMVYLQKENIIDESGMPKERFSAEFPKEGPSILRIQQVVRGDSAAYFCASSPGTTNTGELFFGEGSRLTVL.

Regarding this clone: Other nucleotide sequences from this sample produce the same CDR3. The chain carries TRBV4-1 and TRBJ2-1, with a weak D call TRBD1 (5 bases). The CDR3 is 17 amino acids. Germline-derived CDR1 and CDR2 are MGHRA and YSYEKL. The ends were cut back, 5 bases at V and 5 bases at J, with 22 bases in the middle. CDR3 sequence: CASSSRNKGHANNEQFF. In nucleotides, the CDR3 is TGCGCCAGCAGCTCAAGGAACAAAGGACACGCTAACAATGAGCAGTTCTTC.

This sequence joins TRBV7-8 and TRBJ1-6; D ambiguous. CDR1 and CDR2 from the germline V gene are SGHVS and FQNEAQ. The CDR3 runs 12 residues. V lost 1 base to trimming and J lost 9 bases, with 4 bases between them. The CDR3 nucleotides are TGTGCCAGCAGCTTAGGTAGTTCACCCCTCCACTTT. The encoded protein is CASSLGSSPLHF.

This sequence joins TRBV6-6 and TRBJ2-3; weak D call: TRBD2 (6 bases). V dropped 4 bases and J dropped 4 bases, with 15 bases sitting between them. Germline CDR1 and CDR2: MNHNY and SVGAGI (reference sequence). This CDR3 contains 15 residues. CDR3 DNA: TGTGCCAGCAGTTCCCGACTAGAGGGCCCAGATACGCAGTATTTT. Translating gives CASSSRLEGPDTQYF.

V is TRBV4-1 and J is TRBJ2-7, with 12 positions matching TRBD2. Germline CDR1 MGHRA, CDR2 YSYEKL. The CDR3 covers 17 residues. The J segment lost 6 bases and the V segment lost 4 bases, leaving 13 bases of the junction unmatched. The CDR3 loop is CASSRTSTSGGSGEQYF. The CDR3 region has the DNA TGCGCCAGCAGCCGCACATCGACTAGCGGGGGTTCTGGCGAGCAGTACTTC.

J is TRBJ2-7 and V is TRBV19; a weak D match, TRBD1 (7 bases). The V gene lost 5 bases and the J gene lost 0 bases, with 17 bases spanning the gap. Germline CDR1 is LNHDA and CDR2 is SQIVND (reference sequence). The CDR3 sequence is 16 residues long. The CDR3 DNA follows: TGTGCCAGTAGTCCATTTCAGGGGGGACTCTCCTACGAGCAGTACTTC. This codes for CASSPFQGGLSYEQYF.

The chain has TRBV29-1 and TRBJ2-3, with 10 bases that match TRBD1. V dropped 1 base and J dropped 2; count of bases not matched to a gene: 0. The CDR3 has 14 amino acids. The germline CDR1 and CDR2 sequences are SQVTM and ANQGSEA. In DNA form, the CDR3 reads TGCAGCGTTGAAGGACAGGGGGCCACAGATACGCAGTATTTT. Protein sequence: CSVEGQGATDTQYF.

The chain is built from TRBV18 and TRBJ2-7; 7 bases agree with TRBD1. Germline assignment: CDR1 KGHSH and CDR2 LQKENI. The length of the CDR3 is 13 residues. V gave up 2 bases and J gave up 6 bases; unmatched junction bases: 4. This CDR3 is CASSPTDRSEQYF. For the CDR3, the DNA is TGTGCCAGCTCACCAACGGACAGGAGCGAGCAGTACTTC.

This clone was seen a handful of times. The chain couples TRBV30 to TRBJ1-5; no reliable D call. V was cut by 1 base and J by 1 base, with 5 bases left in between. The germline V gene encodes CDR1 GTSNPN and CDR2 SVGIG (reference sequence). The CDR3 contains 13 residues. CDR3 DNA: TGTGCCTGGAGTGACGGGAGCAATCAGCCCCAGCATTTT. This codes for CAWSDGSNQPQHF.

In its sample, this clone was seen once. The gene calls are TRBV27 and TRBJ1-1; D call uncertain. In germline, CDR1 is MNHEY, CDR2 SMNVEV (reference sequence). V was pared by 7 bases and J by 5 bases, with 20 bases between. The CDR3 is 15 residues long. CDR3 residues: CASTTRGGRNTEAFF. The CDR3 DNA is TGTGCCAGCACCACCCGGGGAGGGAGAAATACTGAAGCTTTCTTT.

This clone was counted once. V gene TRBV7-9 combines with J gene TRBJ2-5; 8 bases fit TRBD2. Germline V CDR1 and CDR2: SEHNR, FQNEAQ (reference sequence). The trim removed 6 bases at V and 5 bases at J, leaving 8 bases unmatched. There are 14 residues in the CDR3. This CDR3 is CASRPGTRTETQYF. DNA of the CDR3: TGTGCCAGCAGACCCGGGACTAGGACGGAGACCCAGTACTTC.

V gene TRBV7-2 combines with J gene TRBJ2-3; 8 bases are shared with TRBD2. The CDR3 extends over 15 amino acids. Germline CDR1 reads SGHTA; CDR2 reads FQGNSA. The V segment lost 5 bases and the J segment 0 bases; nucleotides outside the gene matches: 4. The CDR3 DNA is TGTGCCAGCAGCCGTAGCGGGGTTAGCACAGATACGCAGTATTTT. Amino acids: CASSRSGVSTDTQYF.

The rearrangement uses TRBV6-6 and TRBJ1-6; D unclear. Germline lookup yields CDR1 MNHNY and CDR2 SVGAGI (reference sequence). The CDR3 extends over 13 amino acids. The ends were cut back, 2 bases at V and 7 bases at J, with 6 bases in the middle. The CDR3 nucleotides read TGTGCCAGCAGTTACCTTCCGAATTCACCCCTCCACTTT. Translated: CASSYLPNSPLHF.